This entry describes one T cell receptor (beta chain). Its ends do not fully match the called genes, so a read error is possible. The sample belongs to a study of molecular identifiers for immune sequencing clone quantification. TCRdb independently ran MiXCR on the PCR reads; one entry per CDR3 protein. The sample lists nearly 55,000 distinct CDR3 sequences; more than 35% were seen once. Germline V CDR1 and CDR2: MDHEN, SYDVKM. The CDR3 has 13 amino acids. The sequence derives from a human donor in good health. Some libraries in this study had Jurkat cell RNA spiked in. This rearrangement joins TRBV28 to TRBJ2-2; D may correspond to TRBD1 or TRBD2 (5 bases each). The sequencing sample was made of naive CD8+ T cells from blood, with Jurkat cell RNA spiked in. As to subset: FACS-sorted CD8+CD4-CCR7+CD45RA+ naive T cells. DNA of the CDR3: TGTGCCAGCAGTCCGACAGTCACCGGGGAGCTGTATTTT. Protein: CASSPTVTGELYF.